These T cell receptor beta chains were read from a single sample in a study of technical replicates of blood from several donors. Some clones are missing from TCRdb's copy, which holds only in-frame ones; the method was immunoSEQ multiplex PCR. This table has tens of thousands of clones, 90% to 95% appearing once. What was sequenced was PBMCs. The receptors were gathered from a human donor in good health. Some clones in this sample may be carry-over from other donors' samples. Each CDR3 is given with its conserved first and last residue. Fields, in order: CDR3 protein, CDR3 DNA, D gene, J gene, V gene, clone size. The D gene is left open where the match is weak. Size tells how often a clone was seen (once, few, many) or the class of an expanded clone, and some rows leave it out.

cdr3_aa: CASSVGLAPQFF
cdr3_nt: TGTGCCAGCAGCGTAGGACTAGCGCCCCAGTTCTTC
d_call: TRBD2
j_call: TRBJ2-1
v_call: TRBV9
clone_size: -

cdr3_aa: CASSLTGQNYGYTF
cdr3_nt: TGTGCCAGCAGCTTAACGGGACAGAACTATGGCTACACCTTC
d_call: TRBD1
j_call: TRBJ1-2
v_call: TRBV7-3
clone_size: -

cdr3_aa: CASSPPGDKYYEQYF
cdr3_nt: TGTGCCAGCTCACCACCGGGGGACAAATACTACGAGCAGTACTTC
d_call: -
j_call: TRBJ2-7
v_call: TRBV18
clone_size: -

cdr3_aa: CASSKGLAGGEDTQYF
cdr3_nt: TGTGCCAGCAGCAAGGGACTAGCGGGGGGGGAAGATACGCAGTATTTT
d_call: TRBD2
j_call: TRBJ2-3
v_call: TRBV13
clone_size: -

cdr3_aa: CASSLVAADRLNTEAFF
cdr3_nt: TGTGCCAGCAGCCTGGTGGCTGCGGACAGATTGAACACTGAAGCTTTCTTT
d_call: -
j_call: TRBJ1-1
v_call: TRBV7-2
clone_size: -

cdr3_aa: CASSLSFRSAKNIQYF
cdr3_nt: TGTGCCAGCAGTTTGAGCTTCAGGTCAGCCAAAAACATTCAGTACTTC
d_call: -
j_call: TRBJ2-4
v_call: TRBV6-5
clone_size: -

cdr3_aa: CASTPARYGYTF
cdr3_nt: TGTGCCAGTACCCCCGCGCGCTATGGCTACACCTTC
d_call: -
j_call: TRBJ1-2
v_call: TRBV19
clone_size: once

cdr3_aa: CASTPQRGGTDTQYF
cdr3_nt: TGTGCCAGTACCCCCCAGCGGGGCGGCACAGATACGCAGTATTTT
d_call: TRBD2
j_call: TRBJ2-3
v_call: TRBV19
clone_size: once

cdr3_aa: CASSLPGQSYEQYF
cdr3_nt: TGTGCCAGCAGCCTACCGGGACAGTCCTACGAGCAGTACTTC
d_call: TRBD1
j_call: TRBJ2-7
v_call: TRBV6-5
clone_size: once

cdr3_aa: CASSPGQGGGNTEAFF
cdr3_nt: TGTGCCAGCAGCCCCGGACAGGGTGGTGGGAACACTGAAGCTTTCTTT
d_call: TRBD1
j_call: TRBJ1-1
v_call: TRBV9
clone_size: -

cdr3_aa: CSGRDSGGSGGYTF
cdr3_nt: TGCAGCGGCCGGGACAGTGGAGGGTCGGGTGGCTACACCTTC
d_call: TRBD1
j_call: TRBJ1-2
v_call: TRBV29-1
clone_size: -

cdr3_aa: CASSLRRDRGPPDTQYF
cdr3_nt: TGTGCCAGCAGCTTACGCCGGGACAGGGGTCCCCCAGATACGCAGTATTTT
d_call: TRBD1
j_call: TRBJ2-3
v_call: TRBV13
clone_size: -

cdr3_aa: CAISEGEGLKYF
cdr3_nt: TGTGCCATCAGTGAGGGGGAGGGACTCAAGTACTTC
d_call: TRBD2
j_call: TRBJ2-5
v_call: TRBV10-3
clone_size: -

cdr3_aa: CASSLGTSGRSDEQYF
cdr3_nt: TGCGCCAGCAGCCTCGGGACTAGCGGGAGGTCAGACGAGCAGTACTTC
d_call: TRBD2
j_call: TRBJ2-7
v_call: TRBV4-3
clone_size: -

cdr3_aa: CAISEGGLAGSDTQYF
cdr3_nt: TGTGCCATCAGTGAAGGGGGTCTAGCGGGATCAGATACGCAGTATTTT
d_call: TRBD2
j_call: TRBJ2-3
v_call: TRBV10-3
clone_size: -

cdr3_aa: CASSLAVWEGVGITEAFF
cdr3_nt: TGTGCCAGCAGCTTAGCGGTATGGGAAGGGGTGGGGATCACTGAAGCTTTCTTT
d_call: -
j_call: TRBJ1-1
v_call: TRBV7-6
clone_size: -

cdr3_aa: CASSGGTGETDTQYF
cdr3_nt: TGCGCCAGCAGCGGGGGGACAGGGGAAACAGATACGCAGTATTTT
d_call: TRBD1
j_call: TRBJ2-3
v_call: TRBV5-1
clone_size: -

cdr3_aa: CASSPFNRGRQVSGNTIYF
cdr3_nt: TGTGCCAGCTCACCTTTTAATCGAGGGCGGCAGGTCTCTGGAAACACCATATATTTT
d_call: -
j_call: TRBJ1-3
v_call: TRBV18
clone_size: -

cdr3_aa: CASHKGLAGAYEQYF
cdr3_nt: TGTGCCAGCCATAAGGGACTAGCGGGGGCCTACGAGCAGTACTTC
d_call: TRBD2
j_call: TRBJ2-7
v_call: TRBV6-5
clone_size: -

cdr3_aa: CASSYSPDLNYGYTF
cdr3_nt: TGTGCCAGCAGCTATTCTCCGGACTTGAACTATGGCTACACCTTC
d_call: -
j_call: TRBJ1-2
v_call: TRBV6-6
clone_size: -

cdr3_aa: CASSQDPISSGGSLWETQYF
cdr3_nt: TGCGCCAGCAGCCAAGATCCCATATCTAGCGGGGGGAGTCTATGGGAGACCCAGTACTTC
d_call: TRBD2
j_call: TRBJ2-5
v_call: TRBV4-3
clone_size: few